A single sample is the source of the 4 T cell receptor beta chains below, sequenced in a study of blood T cell repertoires in COVID-19 (dated by TCRdb to 2019 to 2021). The library was built by means of the immunoSEQ multiplex PCR assay. In TCRdb, the immuneACCESS table is reduced to in-frame sequences with V and J assigned. These tables do not hold every clone; where another copy was compared, an unresolved V gene accounts for under half, and the others remain unexplained. This sample comprises roughly 100,000 clones, around 87% of them detected only once. Of the sample, roughly 15% is held by the ten largest clones. Sequencing used peripheral blood. These TCRs come from a man aged 50 or older with acute or convalescent COVID-19.

This clone was found once. The chain is built from TRBV28 and TRBJ2-5; TRBD1 matches at 8 bases. V trimming: 2 bases; J trimming: 5 bases; junction bases outside the gene matches: 4. The germline gives CDR1 MDHEN, CDR2 SYDVKM. This CDR3 has 14 residues. The DNA of the CDR3 is TGTGCCAGCAGTTTAATCCCAGGGGGCGAGACCCAGTACTTC. Its translation: CASSLIPGGETQYF.

V usage is TRBV20-1 and J usage is TRBJ1-2; D unresolved. Trimming left V 3 bases short and J 2 bases short, with 10 bases between. The CDR3 has 13 amino acids. The germline CDR1 and CDR2 sequences are DFQATT and SNEGSKA (reference sequence). CDR3 sequence: CSASSYSNYGYTF. CDR3 in DNA: TGCAGTGCTAGTTCGTACAGCAACTATGGCTACACCTTC.

This clone was counted once. The chain is built from TRBV6-5 and TRBJ2-7, with D tentatively TRBD2 (6 bases). There are 14 residues in the CDR3. V was cut by 6 bases and J by 6 bases, with 18 bases left in between. Germline-derived CDR1 and CDR2 are MNHEY and SVGAGI. The CDR3 bases are TGTGCCAGCAGCCTCTTCCGGGGGAACAGCGAGCAGTACTTC. Its protein product is CASSLFRGNSEQYF.

V usage is TRBV28 and J usage is TRBJ2-1; 7 nucleotides match TRBD2. This CDR3 is built from 15 residues. Germline CDR1 MDHEN, CDR2 SYDVKM. J was trimmed by 9 bases and V by 6 bases; bases with no gene match: 14. Written as DNA, the CDR3 is TGTGCCAGCAGCCGAATCGGAGCGGGATCGGGTGAGCAGTTCTTC. Translated, it gives CASSRIGAGSGEQFF.